This passage covers 12 T cell receptor beta chains from one sample sequenced in a study of cytotoxic CD8 clonotypes in ibrutinib-treated CLL. The protocol was immunoSEQ multiplex PCR, while the TCRdb copy is restricted to in-frame clones and leaves out a portion. The data show about 35,000 clones, around 53% seen once. Sequenced here: PBMCs, sampled before ibrutinib treatment. The receptors derive from a human donor with chronic lymphocytic leukemia.

The genes are TRBV23-1 and TRBJ2-6; TRBD1 matches 7 bases. TRBV23-1 is an ORF, with its function uncertain. V was clipped by 10 bases and J by 1 base; unmatched bases: 4. The CDR3 length is 14 residues. CDR3 protein: CAIYRGSGANVLTF. The CDR3 DNA sequence: TGCGCCATCTACAGGGGTTCTGGGGCCAACGTCCTGACTTTC.

This chain connects TRBV6-6 to TRBJ1-2, with D unclear. The germline CDR1 and CDR2 sequences are MNHNY and SVGAGI (reference sequence). Trimming removed 4 bases at V and 5 bases at J, with 14 bases between. The CDR3 length is 14 residues. CDR3 bases: TGTGCCAGCAGTTTAGGCCCAGGAAAGTATGGCTACACCTTC. This gives the protein CASSLGPGKYGYTF.

The chain couples TRBV6-6 to TRBJ2-7, with TRBD1 identical over 7 bases. The CDR3 runs 14 residues. The J segment lost 0 bases and the V segment lost 4 bases, leaving 3 bases of the junction unmatched. Germline V gene data show CDR1 as MNHNY and CDR2 as SVGAGI (reference sequence). CDR3 sequence (DNA): TGTGCCAGCAGTTCGACAGGGAACTCCTACGAGCAGTACTTC. Protein: CASSSTGNSYEQYF.

The chain uses TRBV28 and TRBJ2-7; 8 bases are shared with TRBD1. Germline V gene data show CDR1 as MDHEN and CDR2 as SYDVKM. The J segment lost 1 base and the V segment lost 6 bases, leaving 8 bases of the junction unmatched. This CDR3 is built from 15 residues. CDR3 residues: CASRPGGERSYEQYF. Here the CDR3 DNA reads TGTGCCAGCAGACCAGGGGGCGAAAGGTCCTACGAGCAGTACTTC.

The gene calls are TRBV27 and TRBJ2-7; D possibly corresponds to TRBD1 (6 bases). The V end was cut by 2 bases, the J end by 4 bases, with 12 bases between. The CDR3 runs 14 residues. CDR1 and CDR2 (germline): MNHEY, SMNVEV (reference sequence). CDR3 residues: CASSLTKTGYEQYF. CDR3 in DNA: TGTGCCAGCAGTTTAACCAAAACAGGGTACGAGCAGTACTTC.

This sequence joins TRBV11-1 and TRBJ1-1, with D tentatively TRBD1 (5 bases). V lost 2 bases and J lost 7, with 14 bases in between. The CDR3 length is 14 residues. Germline lookup yields CDR1 SGHAT and CDR2 FQDESV (reference sequence). The CDR3 here is CASSLSTGGGEAFF. The DNA for the CDR3 is TGTGCCAGCAGCTTATCGACGGGGGGAGGTGAAGCTTTCTTT.

The sample holds many counts of this clone. The genes are TRBV19 and TRBJ1-1, with D uncertain. Germline-derived CDR1 and CDR2 are LNHDA and SQIVND (reference sequence). This CDR3 contains 15 residues. Trimming pared 0 bases from V and 4 bases from J, leaving 12 bases between. The CDR3 bases are TGTGCCAGTAGTATAGATCTAACAGCCCCCACTGAAGCTTTCTTT. Amino acid sequence: CASSIDLTAPTEAFF.

CDR3 region: CSVREGPQETQYF. CDR3 nucleotides: TGCAGCGTCCGCGAGGGACCTCAAGAGACCCAGTACTTC. The rearrangement links TRBV29-1 to TRBJ2-5; either TRBD1 or TRBD2 may fit D (5 bases each). V lost 6 bases and J 2 bases, leaving 13 bases between the germline ends. CDR1 and CDR2 (germline): SQVTM, ANQGSEA. This CDR3 has 13 amino acids.

The chain has TRBV5-6 and TRBJ2-4; 10 nucleotides line up with TRBD1. The V gene end was trimmed by 4 bases and the J gene end by 0 bases; junction bases not matched to a gene: 13. Germline CDR1 is SGHDT and CDR2 is YYEEEE. The CDR3 is made up of 19 amino acids. The CDR3 region is CASSPGKDRGSVAKNIQYF. CDR3 DNA: TGTGCCAGCAGCCCTGGGAAGGACAGGGGGTCGGTAGCCAAAAACATTCAGTACTTC.

The chain employs TRBV28 and TRBJ1-4; no firm D call. Trimming shortened V by 3 bases and J by 2 bases, and 10 bases separated the two germline ends. This CDR3 spans 15 amino acids. Germline V lookup: CDR1 MDHEN, CDR2 SYDVKM. The CDR3 region has the DNA TGTGCCAGCAGTTTTACTGGGAGTACTAATGAAAAACTGTTTTTT. The encoded protein is CASSFTGSTNEKLFF.

The chain has TRBV6-6 and TRBJ1-2; D unclear. The CDR3 loop spans 14 amino acids. Between the trimmed V and J ends, which lost 2 bases and 4 bases, there was a span of 11 bases. In germline, CDR1 is MNHNY, CDR2 SVGAGI (reference sequence). The CDR3 protein is CASSYPSGTYGYTF. CDR3 in DNA: TGTGCCAGCAGTTACCCCAGTGGAACCTATGGCTACACCTTC.

This chain uses TRBV5-1 with TRBJ2-7, with 7 bases aligning to TRBD1. The CDR3 loop spans 15 amino acids. The V gene end was trimmed by 5 bases and the J gene end by 0 bases; junction bases not matched to a gene: 8. Per the germline V gene, CDR1 is SGHRS and CDR2 is YFSETQ. This CDR3 reads CASRGSRDSSYEQYF. Written as DNA, the CDR3 is TGCGCCAGCAGAGGAAGCCGGGACAGCTCCTACGAGCAGTACTTC.